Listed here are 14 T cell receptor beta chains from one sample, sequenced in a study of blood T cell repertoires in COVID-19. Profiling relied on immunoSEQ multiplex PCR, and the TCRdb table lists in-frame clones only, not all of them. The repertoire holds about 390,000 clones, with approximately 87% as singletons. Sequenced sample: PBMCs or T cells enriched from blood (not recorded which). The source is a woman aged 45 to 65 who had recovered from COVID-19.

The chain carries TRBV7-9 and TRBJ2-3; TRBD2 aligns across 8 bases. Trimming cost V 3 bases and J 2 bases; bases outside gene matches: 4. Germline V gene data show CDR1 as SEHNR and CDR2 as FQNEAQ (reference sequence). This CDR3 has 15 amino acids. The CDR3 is CASSFFSGATDTQYF. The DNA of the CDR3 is TGTGCCAGCAGCTTTTTTAGCGGGGCCACAGATACGCAGTATTTT.

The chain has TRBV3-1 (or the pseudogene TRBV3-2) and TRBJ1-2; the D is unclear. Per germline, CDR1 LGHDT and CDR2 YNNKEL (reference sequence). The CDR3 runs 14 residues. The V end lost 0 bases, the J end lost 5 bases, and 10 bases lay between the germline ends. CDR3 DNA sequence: TGTGCCAGCAGCCAAGAGAACTCTAGGTATGGCTACACCTTC. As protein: CASSQENSRYGYTF.

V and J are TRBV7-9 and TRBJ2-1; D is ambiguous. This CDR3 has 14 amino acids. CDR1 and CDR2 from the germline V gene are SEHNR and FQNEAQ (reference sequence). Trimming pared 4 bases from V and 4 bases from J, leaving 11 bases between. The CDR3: CASSSDTVYNEQFF. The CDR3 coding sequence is TGTGCCAGCAGCTCCGACACTGTTTACAATGAGCAGTTCTTC.

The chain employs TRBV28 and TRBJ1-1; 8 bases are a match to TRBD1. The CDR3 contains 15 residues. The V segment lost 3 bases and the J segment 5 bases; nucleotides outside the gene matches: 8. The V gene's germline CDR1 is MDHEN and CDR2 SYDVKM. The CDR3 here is CASSFPSGGGTEAFF. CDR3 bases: TGTGCCAGCAGTTTTCCCTCAGGGGGCGGAACTGAAGCTTTCTTT.

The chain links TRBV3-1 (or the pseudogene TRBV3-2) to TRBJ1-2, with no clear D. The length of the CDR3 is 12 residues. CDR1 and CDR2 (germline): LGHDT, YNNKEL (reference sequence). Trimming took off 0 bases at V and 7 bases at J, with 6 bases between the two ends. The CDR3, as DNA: TGTGCCAGCAGCCAAGATGTGCGTGGCTACACCTTC. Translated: CASSQDVRGYTF.

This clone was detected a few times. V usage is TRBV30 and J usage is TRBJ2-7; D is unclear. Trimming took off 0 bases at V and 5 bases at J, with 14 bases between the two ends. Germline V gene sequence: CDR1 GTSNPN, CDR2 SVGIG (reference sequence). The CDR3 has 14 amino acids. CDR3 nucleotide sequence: TGTGCCTGGAGTGTGATGAGACGGAGCCACGAGCAGTACTTC. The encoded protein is CAWSVMRRSHEQYF.

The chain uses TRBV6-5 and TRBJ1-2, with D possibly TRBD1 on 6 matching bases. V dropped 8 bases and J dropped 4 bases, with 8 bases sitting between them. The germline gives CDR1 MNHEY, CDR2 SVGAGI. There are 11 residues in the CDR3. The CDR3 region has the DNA TGTGCCAGCGGGGGGGCCTATGGCTACACCTTC. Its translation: CASGGAYGYTF.

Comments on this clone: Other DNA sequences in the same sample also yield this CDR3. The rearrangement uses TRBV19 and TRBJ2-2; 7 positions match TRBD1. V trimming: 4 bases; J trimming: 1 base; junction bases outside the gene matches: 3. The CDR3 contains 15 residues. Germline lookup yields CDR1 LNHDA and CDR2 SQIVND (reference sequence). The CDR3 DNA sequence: TGTGCCAGTAGTACTCGGGACAGGAACACCGGGGAGCTGTTTTTT. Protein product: CASSTRDRNTGELFF.

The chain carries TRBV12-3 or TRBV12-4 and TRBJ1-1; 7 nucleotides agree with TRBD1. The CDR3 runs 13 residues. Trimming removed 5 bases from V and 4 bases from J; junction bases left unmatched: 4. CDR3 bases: TGTGCCAGCAGTCGGGACAGTCTCACTGAAGCTTTCTTT. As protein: CASSRDSLTEAFF.

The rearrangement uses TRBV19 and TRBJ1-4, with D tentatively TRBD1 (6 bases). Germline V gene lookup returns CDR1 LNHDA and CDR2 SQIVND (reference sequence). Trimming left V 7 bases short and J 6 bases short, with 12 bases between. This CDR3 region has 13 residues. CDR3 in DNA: TGTGCCAGTATGCCACAGGGAGATGAAAAACTGTTTTTT. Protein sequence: CASMPQGDEKLFF.

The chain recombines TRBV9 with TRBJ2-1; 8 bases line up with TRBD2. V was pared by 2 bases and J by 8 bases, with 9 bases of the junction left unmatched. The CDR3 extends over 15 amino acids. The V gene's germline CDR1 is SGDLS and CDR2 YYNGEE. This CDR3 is CASSVGSGVVYEQFF. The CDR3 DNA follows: TGTGCCAGCAGCGTGGGTAGCGGGGTTGTATATGAGCAGTTCTTC.

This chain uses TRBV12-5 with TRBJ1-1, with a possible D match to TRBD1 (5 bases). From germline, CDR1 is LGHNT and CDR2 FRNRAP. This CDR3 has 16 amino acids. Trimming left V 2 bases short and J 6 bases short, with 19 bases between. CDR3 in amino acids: CASGLWPGVGLAEAFF. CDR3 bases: TGTGCTAGTGGTTTGTGGCCAGGAGTGGGGCTAGCTGAAGCTTTCTTT.

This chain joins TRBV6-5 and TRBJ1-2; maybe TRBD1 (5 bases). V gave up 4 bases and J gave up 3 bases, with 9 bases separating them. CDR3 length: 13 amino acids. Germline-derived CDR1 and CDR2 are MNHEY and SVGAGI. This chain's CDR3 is CASSSGLYYGYTF. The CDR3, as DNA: TGTGCCAGCAGTTCAGGGTTGTACTATGGCTACACCTTC.

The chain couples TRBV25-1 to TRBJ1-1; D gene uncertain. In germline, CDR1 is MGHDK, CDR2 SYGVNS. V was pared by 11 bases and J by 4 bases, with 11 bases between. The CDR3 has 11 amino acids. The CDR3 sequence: CAVTAGTEAFF. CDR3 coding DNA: TGTGCCGTGACGGCGGGCACTGAAGCTTTCTTT.